Following are 4 T cell receptor beta chains from one sample sequenced in a study of CD8 T cells in ankylosing spondylitis. Each CDR3 protein is one row after TCRdb ran MiXCR on the 5' RACE reads. The repertoire includes about 260,000 distinct CDR3 sequences, 20% of them detected once, and 7.8% sits in the top ten. Sequencing was done on a sample of blood, either unsorted or a sorted T cell fraction (not recorded which). The receptors originated from a male donor with ankylosing spondylitis or in good health (not recorded which).

The chain uses TRBV9 and TRBJ1-6, with D tentatively TRBD1 (5 bases). Germline loops: CDR1 SGDLS, CDR2 YYNGEE. Trimming removed 0 bases from V and 6 bases from J, with 10 bases in between. The CDR3 consists of 15 residues. CDR3 in DNA: TGTGCCAGCAGCGTAGCCGGGGACGCTAATTCACCCCTCCACTTT. This codes for CASSVAGDANSPLHF.

This clonotype was seen ten or more times. The J gene is TRBJ1-3, the V gene TRBV12-3 or TRBV12-4; D gene uncertain. The CDR3 runs to 14 residues. V lost 2 bases and J 0 bases, leaving 5 bases between the germline ends. The CDR3 DNA follows: TGTGCCAGCAGTTTAAAGACCTCTGGAAACACCATATATTTT. It codes for CASSLKTSGNTIYF.

This clonotype showed up just a few times. This chain connects TRBV6-5 to TRBJ2-2, with 8 nucleotides matching TRBD1. The J segment lost 1 base and the V segment lost 4 bases, leaving 8 bases of the junction unmatched. This CDR3 is 17 amino acids long. Germline V gene data show CDR1 as MNHEY and CDR2 as SVGAGI. CDR3 in amino acids: CASSSPAGTGNTGELFF. DNA of the CDR3: TGTGCCAGCAGTTCCCCCGCCGGGACAGGGAACACCGGGGAGCTGTTTTTT.

The rearrangement links TRBV7-9 to TRBJ1-1, with unresolved D. Germline assignment: CDR1 SEHNR and CDR2 FQNEAQ (reference sequence). This CDR3 is 13 amino acids long. Trimming pared 4 bases from V and 7 bases from J, leaving 13 bases between. For the CDR3, the DNA is TGTGCCAGCAGCTCCGCCGCCGCGGTTGAAGCTTTCTTT. Translation: CASSSAAAVEAFF. Variable domain in full (rest from reference TRBV7-9 and TRBJ1-1): DTGVSQNPRHKITKRGQNVTFRCDPISEHNRLYWYRQTLGQGPEFLTYFQNEAQLEKSRLLSDRFSAERPKGSFSTLEIQRTEQGDSAMYLCASSSAAAVEAFFGQGTRLTVV.